The rows below give T cell receptor beta chains drawn from one sample of a study of blood T cell repertoires in COVID-19. TCRdb's copy holds only in-frame clones and misses some; the assay was immunoSEQ multiplex PCR. The table shows 240,000 or so clones, with approximately 86% occurring only once. Input material: peripheral blood. The receptors stem from a woman in her 70s with active or convalescent COVID-19. The CDR3 runs from the conserved cysteine through the conserved F or W. A D gene is named only where the DNA matches it firmly. Clone size, where shown, is once, few, many, or a class for clones that have expanded.

clone_size j_call d_call v_call cdr3_aa cdr3_nt
- TRBJ1-1 TRBD1 TRBV5-1 CASSSYRGRPEAFF TGCGCCAGCAGCTCTTACAGGGGACGGCCTGAAGCTTTCTTT
- TRBJ2-7 - TRBV11-2 CASRYGTYEQYF TGTGCCAGCAGGTACGGGACCTACGAGCAGTACTTC
- TRBJ1-4 - TRBV29-1 CSVDRTGTNEKLFF TGCAGCGTTGACCGTACGGGAACTAATGAAAAACTGTTTTTT
- TRBJ1-2 - TRBV7-2 CASSLFSSSVYPNYGYTF TGTGCCAGCAGCTTGTTTAGTAGTTCTGTCTACCCTAACTATGGCTACACCTTC
once TRBJ2-4 - TRBV12-3/TRBV12-4 CASSSDGGNIQYF TGTGCCAGCAGTTCGGACGGGGGAAACATTCAGTACTTC
- TRBJ1-3 - TRBV19 CASSVSGAASGNTIYF TGTGCCAGTAGTGTGAGCGGGGCGGCCTCCGGAAACACCATATATTTT
few TRBJ1-4 TRBD1 TRBV29-1 CSVGGTGGNEKLFF TGCAGCGTTGGGGGGACAGGAGGGAATGAAAAACTGTTTTTT
- TRBJ1-3 - TRBV27 CASSLYLGNTIYF TGTGCCAGCAGTTTATACTTGGGAAACACCATATATTTT
- TRBJ1-4 TRBD1 TRBV19 CASSMGDRGNPVNEKLFF TGTGCCAGTAGTATGGGGGACAGGGGGAACCCCGTTAATGAAAAACTGTTTTTT
- TRBJ1-5 - TRBV5-4 CASSFRGGDQPQHF TGTGCCAGCAGCTTCCGGGGGGGCGACCAGCCCCAGCATTTT
- TRBJ1-1 TRBD1 TRBV10-3 CAISATEGQVNTEAFF TGTGCCATCAGTGCGACCGAAGGACAGGTGAACACTGAAGCTTTCTTT
- TRBJ1-6 - TRBV19 CASRRTANASPLHF TGTGCCAGTAGAAGGACAGCCAATGCTTCACCCCTCCACTTT
once TRBJ1-5 - TRBV19 CASSMDSDQPQHF TGTGCCAGTAGTATGGACAGCGATCAGCCCCAGCATTTT
- TRBJ1-1 TRBD1 TRBV6-2/TRBV6-3 CASSYLLPPKTGLLNTEAFF TGTGCCAGCAGTTACCTTCTGCCGCCAAAGACAGGGCTACTGAACACTGAAGCTTTCTTT
- TRBJ2-7 TRBD1 TRBV6-6 CASRRGQGVGYEQYF TGTGCCAGCAGACGGGGACAGGGGGTTGGCTACGAGCAGTACTTC
- TRBJ1-6 - TRBV10-3 CAISGKGDSPLHF TGTGCCATCAGTGGGAAAGGGGATTCACCCCTCCACTTT
- TRBJ1-3 - TRBV21-1 CASSSPTLADSSGNTIYF TGTGCCAGCAGCAGCCCTACCCTGGCGGATAGCTCTGGAAACACCATATATTTT
- TRBJ1-2 - TRBV6-5 CASSPGTLTWGYTF TGTGCCAGCAGTCCCGGGACTCTAACCTGGGGCTACACCTTC
- TRBJ2-2 TRBD1 TRBV7-3 CASSLYPGTDNTGELFF TGTGCCAGCAGCCTCTACCCCGGGACAGACAACACCGGGGAGCTGTTTTTT
- TRBJ1-5 - TRBV10-3 CATTSGRDQPQHF TGTGCCACCACTTCGGGTCGGGATCAGCCCCAGCATTTT
- TRBJ1-5 - TRBV19 CASSIRDKSGPQHF TGTGCCAGTAGTATCCGGGACAAATCCGGGCCCCAGCATTTT
- TRBJ1-1 - TRBV19 CASSIPRANTEAFF TGTGCCAGTAGTATCCCCAGGGCGAACACTGAAGCTTTCTTT
few TRBJ2-7 - TRBV14 CASSTSGTYSYEQYF TGTGCCAGCAGCACTTCCGGGACTTACTCCTACGAGCAGTACTTC
few TRBJ1-1 TRBD1 TRBV4-2 CASSQEGQSMNTEAFF TGTGCCAGCAGCCAAGAGGGACAGTCAATGAACACTGAAGCTTTCTTT
few TRBJ1-1 - TRBV29-1 CSVAGVLDTEAFF TGCAGCGTGGCGGGGGTATTAGACACTGAAGCTTTCTTT
few TRBJ2-5 TRBD2 TRBV29-1 CSVEEHRLAGGQETQYF TGCAGCGTTGAAGAACACCGACTAGCGGGGGGTCAAGAGACCCAGTACTTC
- TRBJ1-5 TRBD1 TRBV5-8 CASSYRTGGAQPQHF TGTGCCAGCAGTTATCGGACAGGGGGAGCTCAGCCCCAGCATTTT
- TRBJ2-7 - TRBV2 CASSVIRISSYEQYF TGTGCCAGCAGTGTGATACGAATTAGCTCCTACGAGCAGTACTTC
- TRBJ1-1 - TRBV20-1 CSATRGTEAFF TGCAGTGCAACGCGGGGAACTGAAGCTTTCTTT
- TRBJ1-2 - TRBV18 CASSPGTGNYGYTF TGTGCCAGCTCACCAGGCACAGGGAACTATGGCTACACCTTC
once TRBJ2-1 TRBD1 TRBV24-1 CATSPTGQEGNEQFF TGTGCCACCAGTCCGACGGGACAGGAGGGCAATGAGCAGTTCTTC
- TRBJ2-1 TRBD1 TRBV7-9 CASIARDSSYNEQFF TGTGCCAGCATCGCCAGGGACAGCTCCTACAATGAGCAGTTCTTC
few TRBJ1-6 - TRBV10-3 CAISEGRSSYNSPLHF TGTGCCATCAGTGAGGGGAGGAGCTCCTATAATTCACCCCTCCACTTT
- TRBJ1-6 - TRBV7-8 CASSLIARPPKSSYNSPLHF TGTGCCAGCAGCTTAATAGCGAGGCCCCCCAAAAGCTCCTATAATTCACCCCTCCACTTT
- TRBJ1-4 - TRBV14 CASSQGRGFEKLFF TGTGCCAGCAGCCAAGGAAGAGGGTTTGAAAAACTGTTTTTT
- TRBJ1-6 - TRBV18 CASSPTLQKGVEGSPLHF TGTGCCAGCTCACCCACACTCCAAAAGGGGGTTGAGGGTTCACCCCTCCACTTT
- TRBJ1-5 - TRBV27 CASSPSYAGQPQHF TGTGCCAGCAGTCCCTCTTACGCAGGTCAGCCCCAGCATTTT
- TRBJ2-3 - TRBV11-3 CASSEGLGSTDTQYF TGTGCCAGCAGCGAAGGACTCGGCAGCACAGATACGCAGTATTTT
- TRBJ2-2 - TRBV2 CASSEGANTGELFF TGTGCCAGCAGTGAGGGAGCGAACACCGGGGAGCTGTTTTTT
- TRBJ2-1 TRBD1 TRBV6-2/TRBV6-3 CASSTLSSDRGIGVGQFF TGTGCCAGCAGTACTCTATCCTCCGACAGGGGCATTGGGGTTGGGCAGTTCTTC
- TRBJ2-1 TRBD1 TRBV2 CASVTGGGWNEQFF TGTGCCAGCGTGACAGGGGGCGGGTGGAATGAGCAGTTCTTC
- TRBJ2-7 TRBD1 TRBV25-1 CASSSLRGGDEQYF TGTGCCAGCAGTTCTCTCCGAGGGGGCGACGAGCAGTACTTC
- TRBJ2-5 - TRBV12-3/TRBV12-4 CASTPADGETQYF TGTGCCAGCACCCCCGCCGATGGCGAGACCCAGTACTTC
- TRBJ2-3 - TRBV6-5 CASSSNSPSRTDTQYF TGTGCCAGCAGTTCCAACAGTCCTAGCAGGACAGATACGCAGTATTTT
- TRBJ1-2 TRBD1 TRBV4-3 CASSQPRTGDYGYTF TGCGCCAGCAGCCAACCCAGGACAGGGGACTATGGCTACACCTTC
- TRBJ1-1 - TRBV11-2 CASSQASPRNEAFF TGTGCCAGCAGCCAGGCTAGCCCGAGGAATGAAGCTTTCTTT
few TRBJ1-6 - TRBV7-6 CASSERVGGSPLHF TGTGCCAGCAGCGAACGGGTTGGCGGGTCACCCCTCCACTTT
- TRBJ1-1 - TRBV11-2 CASSLGHIAEAFF TGTGCCAGCAGCTTAGGACACATAGCTGAAGCTTTCTTT
- TRBJ2-5 - TRBV14 CASRHAGETQYF TGTGCCAGCAGACACGCCGGGGAGACCCAGTACTTC
- TRBJ2-6 - TRBV7-7 CASSPTPIAGANVLTF TGTGCCAGCAGCCCCACACCGATAGCAGGGGCCAACGTCCTGACTTTC
- TRBJ2-7 - TRBV13 CASSFSYGGHPYEQYF TGTGCCAGCAGCTTTAGTTACGGGGGTCATCCCTACGAGCAGTACTTC
- TRBJ1-5 - TRBV6-5 CASSYGGRNQPQHF TGTGCCAGCAGTTATGGAGGCCGGAATCAGCCCCAGCATTTT